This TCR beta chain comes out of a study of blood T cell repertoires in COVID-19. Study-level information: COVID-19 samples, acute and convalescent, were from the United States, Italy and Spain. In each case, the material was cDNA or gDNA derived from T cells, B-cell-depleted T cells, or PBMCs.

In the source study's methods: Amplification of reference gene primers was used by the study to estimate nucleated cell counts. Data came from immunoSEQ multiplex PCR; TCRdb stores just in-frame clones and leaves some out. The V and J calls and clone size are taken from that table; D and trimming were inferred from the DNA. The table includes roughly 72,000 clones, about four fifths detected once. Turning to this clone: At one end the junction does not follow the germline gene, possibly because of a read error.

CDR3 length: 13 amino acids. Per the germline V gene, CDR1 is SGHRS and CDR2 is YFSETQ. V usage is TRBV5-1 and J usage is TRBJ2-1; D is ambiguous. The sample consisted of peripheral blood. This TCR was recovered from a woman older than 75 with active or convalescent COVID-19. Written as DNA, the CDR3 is TGCGCCAGCAGTAGGTCTAACTACGATGAGCAGTTCTTC. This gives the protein CASSRSNYDEQFF.